The 29 T cell receptor beta chains listed next were all sequenced from one sample in a study of T cell changes during pregnancy in multiple sclerosis. This table comes from immunoSEQ multiplex PCR, and its TCRdb copy is limited to in-frame clones, with some not included. The table shows 45,000 to 65,000 clones, with about 92% occurring only once. Sequenced material: CD4+ T cells from peripheral blood mononuclear cells, taken after pregnancy. These receptor sequences come from a female donor with multiple sclerosis, enrolled in a pregnancy study.

The V call is TRBV2, the J call TRBJ1-2; no firm D call. The ends were cut back, 6 bases at V and 5 bases at J, with 7 bases in the middle. Germline lookup yields CDR1 SNHLY and CDR2 FYNNEI. The CDR3 is made up of 11 amino acids. The CDR3 region has the DNA TGTGCCAGCAGCGTTTCGTATGGCTACACCTTC. Protein product: CASSVSYGYTF.

This clone was seen only once. V usage is TRBV6-5 and J usage is TRBJ2-5; D is possibly TRBD2 (6 bases). The V gene's germline CDR1 is MNHEY and CDR2 SVGAGI. This CDR3 is built from 15 residues. Trimming stripped 6 bases from V and 1 base from J, with 15 bases between. CDR3: CASRPKRTIQETQYF. CDR3 bases: TGTGCCAGCAGGCCAAAGCGGACTATCCAAGAGACCCAGTACTTC.

V is TRBV18 and J is TRBJ2-5; 11 bases are shared with TRBD1. Germline lookup yields CDR1 KGHSH and CDR2 LQKENI. The CDR3 is 15 residues long. Germline trimming cut 3 bases from V and 5 bases from J; bases unmatched to any gene: 5. CDR3 sequence: CASSPRTGGGETQYF. The CDR3, as DNA: TGTGCCAGCTCACCTAGGACAGGGGGCGGTGAGACCCAGTACTTC. The variable domain in full, completed from reference TRBV18 and TRBJ2-5, reads NAGVMQNPRHLVRRRGQEARLRCSPMKGHSHVYWYRQLPEEGLKFMVYLQKENIIDESGMPKERFSAEFPKEGPSILRIQQVVRGDSAAYFCASSPRTGGGETQYFGPGTRLLVL.

The chain is built from TRBV14 and TRBJ1-4; D might be TRBD1 (6 bases). With 0 bases removed from V and 4 bases from J, the gap between germline ends came to 18 bases. Germline lookup yields CDR1 SGHDN and CDR2 FVKESK. The CDR3 sequence is 18 residues long. This CDR3 reads CASSQDEISGQINEKLFF. The CDR3 DNA sequence: TGTGCCAGCAGCCAAGATGAAATTTCGGGACAAATTAATGAAAAACTGTTTTTT.

This clone was detected only once. The J gene is TRBJ2-1, the V gene TRBV12-5, with 8 nucleotides matching TRBD1. In germline, CDR1 is LGHNT, CDR2 FRNRAP. This CDR3 region has 15 residues. V lost 3 bases to trimming and J lost 8 bases; unmatched junction nucleotides: 9. The CDR3 nucleotides are TGTGCTAGTGGTTTATCTCAGGGGGCTTTCGATGAGCAGTTCTTC. This sequence encodes CASGLSQGAFDEQFF.

This clone has a handful of counts. This CDR3 reads CASSFCKASGCTGELFF. The CDR3 DNA reads TGTGCCAGCAGCTTTTGTAAGGCTAGCGGGTGCACCGGGGAGCTGTTTTTT. The rearrangement uses TRBV11-3 and TRBJ2-2; 8 bases agree with TRBD2. There are 17 residues in the CDR3. CDR1 and CDR2 from the germline V gene are SGHNT and YENEEA. Trimming removed 3 bases from V and 4 bases from J; junction bases left unmatched: 10.

The V gene is TRBV15, the J gene TRBJ2-2; D is unclear. CDR1 is LNHNV, CDR2 YYDKDF, per germline (reference sequence). Trimming pared 1 base from V and 0 bases from J, leaving 6 bases between. The CDR3 spans 15 residues. The chain's CDR3 is CATSRGGSNTGELFF. DNA of the CDR3: TGTGCCACCAGCAGAGGAGGTTCGAACACCGGGGAGCTGTTTTTT.

The CDR3 loop is CASSPDNNYYGYTF. The CDR3 region has the DNA TGTGCCAGCAGCCCCGACAACAACTACTATGGCTACACCTTC. The chain uses TRBV6-5 and TRBJ1-2; D is unclear. The CDR3 has 14 amino acids. Germline values: CDR1 MNHEY, CDR2 SVGAGI. Trimming removed 6 bases at V and 3 bases at J, with 14 bases between.

The chain carries TRBV5-1 and TRBJ2-7; TRBD1 might be the D (5 bases). The germline V gene has CDR1 SGHRS and CDR2 YFSETQ. Between the trimmed V and J ends, which lost 0 bases and 1 base, there was a span of 11 bases. The CDR3 length is 15 residues. The CDR3 sequence: CASSLDQGWSYEQYF. DNA of the CDR3: TGCGCCAGCAGCTTGGATCAGGGCTGGTCCTACGAGCAGTACTTC.

The chain uses TRBV19 and TRBJ1-1, with TRBD1 matching 10 bases. V gave up 6 bases and J gave up 10 bases; unmatched junction bases: 26. Germline CDR1 and CDR2: LNHDA and SQIVND (reference sequence). This CDR3 comprises 19 residues. CDR3 sequence (DNA): TGTGCCAGTAGGTCCTCCGGGACAGGGGCGGTAAATAGAGTTAACGGAGCTTTCTTT. Amino acid sequence: CASRSSGTGAVNRVNGAFF.

V usage is TRBV19 and J usage is TRBJ2-7; TRBD1 aligns across 7 bases. Germline CDR1 reads LNHDA; CDR2 reads SQIVND (reference sequence). The length of the CDR3 is 12 residues. The trim removed 11 bases at V and 3 bases at J, leaving 7 bases unmatched. In DNA, the CDR3 is TGTGCCGGCCCAGACAGGGACTACGAGCAGTACTTC. This translates into CAGPDRDYEQYF. The full variable domain, in which reference TRBV19 and TRBJ2-7 provide the parts outside the CDR3, is DGGITQSPKYLFRKEGQNVTLSCEQNLNHDAMYWYRQDPGQGLRLIYYSQIVNDFQKGDIAEGYSVSREKKESFPLTVTSAQKNPTAFYLCAGPDRDYEQYFGPGTRLTVT.

The chain employs TRBV4-2 and TRBJ2-5, with 7 positions matching TRBD1. The J segment lost 2 bases and the V segment lost 6 bases, leaving 12 bases of the junction unmatched. The CDR3 has 16 amino acids. Germline lookup yields CDR1 LGHNA and CDR2 YNFKEQ. Here the CDR3 DNA reads TGTGCCAGCAGGCATTCCGGGACAGTGGGTCAAGAGACCCAGTACTTC. It translates to CASRHSGTVGQETQYF.

This clone was recorded only once. At one boundary the junction diverges from the germline segment, which might be a read error. The rearrangement joins TRBV11-3 to TRBJ2-5; 10 bases align to TRBD2. Germline V gene lookup returns CDR1 SGHNT and CDR2 YENEEA. The CDR3 is 15 residues long. The CDR3 DNA reads TGTGCCAGCAGCTTAGAGGGGCTAGCGGGAGAGGCCCAGTACTTC. Translated, it gives CASSLEGLAGEAQYF.

The V call is TRBV7-2, the J call TRBJ2-1, with a tentative D call TRBD2 (6 bases). This CDR3 is built from 13 residues. Per germline, CDR1 SGHTA and CDR2 FQGNSA. Trimming removed 1 base at V and 7 bases at J, with 8 bases between. The chain's CDR3 is CASSLGLVNEQFF. Written as DNA, the CDR3 is TGTGCCAGCAGCTTAGGACTAGTGAATGAGCAGTTCTTC.

This chain connects TRBV10-1 to TRBJ2-7, with D uncertain. Germline CDR1 WNHNN, CDR2 SYGVQD (reference sequence). The CDR3 loop spans 14 amino acids. The V gene lost 2 bases and the J gene lost 4 bases, with 12 bases spanning the gap. In nucleotides, the CDR3 is TGCGCCAGCAGTGAGCCCCCCCGGCGGTACGAGCAGTACTTC. It translates to CASSEPPRRYEQYF.

The chain has TRBV19 and TRBJ1-2; 7 nucleotides agree with TRBD1. CDR3 length: 16 residues. In germline, CDR1 is LNHDA, CDR2 SQIVND (reference sequence). The trim removed 4 bases at V and 4 bases at J, leaving 12 bases unmatched. In DNA, the CDR3 is TGTGCCAGTAGTAAATATCAGGGGGACACTATCTATGGCTACACCTTC. Encoded protein: CASSKYQGDTIYGYTF. The full variable domain, in which reference TRBV19 and TRBJ1-2 provide the parts outside the CDR3, is DGGITQSPKYLFRKEGQNVTLSCEQNLNHDAMYWYRQDPGQGLRLIYYSQIVNDFQKGDIAEGYSVSREKKESFPLTVTSAQKNPTAFYLCASSKYQGDTIYGYTFGSGTRLTVV.

This clone turned up a few times. The chain employs TRBV21-1 and TRBJ2-7; the D call in the table, TRBD1, was not verified against the DNA. TRBV21-1 counts as a pseudogene. CDR3 size: 14 residues. CDR3 region: CASIPGQGVHEQYF. The CDR3 coding sequence is TGTGCCAGCATACCGGGACAGGGTGTCCACGAGCAGTACTTC.

The V and J genes are TRBV19 and TRBJ1-1, with no clear D. The germline V and J ends were trimmed by 7 bases and 11 bases, with 11 bases remaining between them. Germline V gene lookup returns CDR1 LNHDA and CDR2 SQIVND (reference sequence). This CDR3 spans 10 amino acids. Written as DNA, the CDR3 is TGTGCCAGTATTGGGCTCGCGGCTTTCTTT. It translates to CASIGLAAFF.

The genes are TRBV28 and TRBJ2-3, with 10 bases identical to TRBD1. The CDR3 contains 17 residues. After removal of 1 base from V and 5 bases from J, the junction contained 9 bases not matched to a gene. The germline V gene encodes CDR1 MDHEN and CDR2 SYDVKM. The CDR3 DNA reads as TGTGCCAGCAGTTTATCGGGAAGACAGGGGGCCCAAGATACGCAGTATTTT. Amino acids: CASSLSGRQGAQDTQYF.

The chain links TRBV6-1 to TRBJ2-7; TRBD2 matches at 11 bases. With 2 bases clipped from V and 3 bases from J, the junction kept 12 bases outside the gene matches. The germline V gene encodes CDR1 MNHNS and CDR2 SASEGT. The CDR3 extends over 18 amino acids. CDR3 coding DNA: TGTGCCAGCAGTGAAACCGGACTAGCGGGCCTTGCCGTCTACGAGCAGTACTTC. Translated, it gives CASSETGLAGLAVYEQYF.

The rearrangement uses TRBV18 and TRBJ2-2; D perhaps matches TRBD2 (6 bases). The V and J ends lost 3 bases and 6 bases respectively, with 11 bases between them. The germline gives CDR1 KGHSH, CDR2 LQKENI. The CDR3 consists of 14 residues. In nucleotides, the CDR3 is TGTGCCAGCTCACCTCGGGAGAGGGCCGGGGAGCTGTTTTTT. This encodes CASSPRERAGELFF.

V and J are TRBV12-5 and TRBJ2-7; 10 bases agree with TRBD1. CDR3 length equals 16 residues. Trimming took 0 bases from V and 3 from J; bases not matched to a gene: 5. The germline CDR1 and CDR2 sequences are LGHNT and FRNRAP. The chain's CDR3 is CASGLVLGTGDYEQYF. The CDR3 DNA is TGTGCTAGTGGTTTGGTACTCGGGACAGGGGACTACGAGCAGTACTTC.

This chain uses TRBV7-3 with TRBJ2-3, with 7 bases lining up with TRBD2. Germline CDR1 and CDR2: SGHTA and FQGTGA. The CDR3 has 15 residues. The J segment lost 1 base and the V segment lost 3 bases, leaving 4 bases of the junction unmatched. CDR3: CASSFSSGGTDTQYF. In nucleotides, the CDR3 is TGTGCCAGCAGCTTTTCTAGCGGTGGCACAGATACGCAGTATTTT.

This chain uses TRBV28 with TRBJ1-5; 8 bases match TRBD1. Per germline, CDR1 MDHEN and CDR2 SYDVKM. The length of the CDR3 is 14 residues. J gave up 7 bases and V 6 bases, and 8 bases lay outside the gene matches. CDR3 loop: CASRPGQVGQPQHF. CDR3 nucleotide sequence: TGTGCCAGCAGGCCGGGACAGGTAGGACAGCCCCAGCATTTT. The entire variable domain, with the rest obtained from reference TRBV28 and TRBJ1-5, is as follows: DVKVTQSSRYLVKRTGEKVFLECVQDMDHENMFWYRQDPGLGLRLIYFSYDVKMKEKGDIPEGYSVSREKKERFSLILESASTNQTSMYLCASRPGQVGQPQHFGDGTRLSIL.

The genes are TRBV6-4 and TRBJ2-3; no clear D gene. The V gene's germline CDR1 is MRHNA and CDR2 SNTAGT. Trimming took 5 bases from V and 0 from J, leaving 12 bases between them. CDR3 length equals 15 residues. The CDR3 region is CASSLTTTSTDTQYF. Written as DNA, the CDR3 is TGTGCCAGCAGTTTGACGACGACTAGCACAGATACGCAGTATTTT.

The V and J genes are TRBV28 and TRBJ2-7, with D possibly being TRBD2 (5 bases). V lost 7 bases to trimming and J lost 1 base, with 20 bases between them. The CDR3 spans 16 residues. Germline lookup yields CDR1 MDHEN and CDR2 SYDVKM. CDR3 sequence: CASNLRRTGPSYEQYF. CDR3 nucleotide sequence: TGTGCCAGCAACCTCCGGAGGACGGGTCCTTCCTACGAGCAGTACTTC.

The chain employs TRBV7-9 and TRBJ2-1; tentatively, D is TRBD2 (6 bases). V lost 5 bases, J lost 12 bases, and 20 bases lay in between. The V gene's germline CDR1 is SEHNR and CDR2 FQNEAQ (reference sequence). CDR3 length equals 14 residues. The CDR3 nucleotides are TGTGCCAGCAGCGGTGGAACTAGCCCGAGTGTGCAGTTCTTC. This gives the protein CASSGGTSPSVQFF.

The chain is built from TRBV4-1 and TRBJ1-1; the match to TRBD1 covers 7 bases. The CDR3 loop spans 15 amino acids. Germline V CDR1 and CDR2: MGHRA, YSYEKL. Unmatched junction bases numbered 7, after V lost 5 bases and J lost 1 base. This CDR3 is CASSESGQQNTEAFF. For the CDR3, the DNA is TGCGCCAGCAGCGAATCGGGACAGCAGAACACTGAAGCTTTCTTT.

The rearrangement uses TRBV18 and TRBJ2-7, with a weak D call TRBD1 (5 bases). Germline-derived CDR1 and CDR2 are KGHSH and LQKENI. The CDR3 loop spans 12 amino acids. V was clipped by 2 bases and J by 4 bases, with 6 bases between them. The DNA for the CDR3 is TGTGCCAGCTCACCAGGGGCGTACGAGCAGTACTTC. Encoded protein: CASSPGAYEQYF. Full variable domain (missing parts from reference TRBV18 and TRBJ2-7): NAGVMQNPRHLVRRRGQEARLRCSPMKGHSHVYWYRQLPEEGLKFMVYLQKENIIDESGMPKERFSAEFPKEGPSILRIQQVVRGDSAAYFCASSPGAYEQYFGPGTRLTVT.